A selection of T cell receptor beta chains follows, all from one sample in a study of cytomegalovirus exposure and HLA in healthy donors. Sequencing was performed with immunoSEQ multiplex PCR; in TCRdb, only in-frame clones are kept and a portion is missing. In the table there are over 95,000 clones, more than 75% of which are singletons. Sequenced: PBMCs. These receptors were taken from a woman between 40 and 55 years old in good health and CMV-seropositive. The CDR3 runs from the conserved cysteine through the conserved F or W. D genes are given only for firm matches. Not all rows give a size; the values are once, few, many and, for expanded clones, a class.

v_gene	abundance	j_gene	d_gene	CDR3nt	CDR3aa
TRBV25-1	.	TRBJ2-5	.	TGTGCCAGCAGTGGCCCTTGGGGCGAGACCCAGTACTTC	CASSGPWGETQYF
TRBV4-2	.	TRBJ1-6	.	TGTGCCAGCAGTTCAGTACGGGAAAATTCACCCCTCCACTTT	CASSSVRENSPLHF
TRBV7-7	.	TRBJ1-6	.	TGTGCCAGCAGCACACCGGGACATAACGATAATTCACCCCTCCACTTT	CASSTPGHNDNSPLHF
TRBV5-1	.	TRBJ2-5	.	TGCGCCAGCAGCTTGCTTCAAGAGACCCAGTACTTC	CASSLLQETQYF
TRBV5-1	few	TRBJ1-2	TRBD1	TGCGCCAGCAGCCCCGGACAGGGCCAGCGACATGGCTACACCTTC	CASSPGQGQRHGYTF
TRBV6-6	.	TRBJ2-7	.	TGTGCCAGCAGTACTTCCCAGGTCTCGAACTACGAGCAGTACTTC	CASSTSQVSNYEQYF
TRBV7-2	.	TRBJ1-4	.	TGTGCCACCAGCAAACAGGCAGCAACTAATGAAAAACTGTTTTTT	CATSKQAATNEKLFF
TRBV7-9	.	TRBJ1-2	.	TGTGCCAGCAGCTCCTCTCGTGGGCTCGGCGGCTACACCTTC	CASSSSRGLGGYTF
TRBV5-1	once	TRBJ1-6	TRBD1	TGCGCCAGCAGCGGCGGGACAGCTATTAATTCACCCCTCCACTTT	CASSGGTAINSPLHF
TRBV6-5	.	TRBJ1-4	TRBD1	TGTGCCAGCAGTTACGGGACAGGGGGCGAAAAACTGTTTTTT	CASSYGTGGEKLFF
TRBV5-4	.	TRBJ2-1	.	TGTGCCAGCAGCTTGGATTCATCCTACAATGAGCAGTTCTTC	CASSLDSSYNEQFF
TRBV6-1	.	TRBJ1-5	TRBD1	TGTGCCAGCAGTGCGATCACAGGGGCCGATCAGCCCCAGCATTTT	CASSAITGADQPQHF
TRBV7-2	.	TRBJ2-7	TRBD2	TGTGCCAGCAGCTTTGGGACTATCGTATACGAGCAGTACTTC	CASSFGTIVYEQYF
TRBV30	.	TRBJ2-5	.	TGTGCCTGGAGTATGGACTTCCAAGAGACCCAGTACTTC	CAWSMDFQETQYF
TRBV5-6	.	TRBJ1-1	.	TGTGCCAGCAGCTTGGGGAGGGGGAACACTGAAGCTTTCTTT	CASSLGRGNTEAFF
TRBV28	.	TRBJ1-2	TRBD1	TGTGCCAGCAGTGGACAGGGGGCGGAAGGCTACCCCTTC	CASSGQGAEGYPF
TRBV6-5	few	TRBJ1-1	.	TGTGCCAGCAGTTACCGTCGAGGGGGACAGAACACTGAAGCTTTCTTT	CASSYRRGGQNTEAFF
TRBV11-2	.	TRBJ2-1	TRBD2	TGTGCCAGCTCGGGGGGGGGCGATGAGCAGTTCTTC	CASSGGGDEQFF
TRBV10-3	.	TRBJ1-2	.	TGTGCCATCAGTGGGACAGAGGGGTATGGCTACACCTTC	CAISGTEGYGYTF
TRBV27	.	TRBJ1-2	TRBD1	TGTGCCAGCAGTTTTGTGAGTGCTCTGGGACAGGATCACTATGGCTACACCTTC	CASSFVSALGQDHYGYTF
TRBV5-1	.	TRBJ2-3	TRBD2	TGCGCCAGCAGCTTGACGGGCGGGGGACGGGATACGCAGTATTTT	CASSLTGGGRDTQYF
TRBV6-1	.	TRBJ2-3	.	TGTGCCAGCAGTGACCTGCCCCCGGGGTATTTT	CASSDLPPGYF
TRBV5-6	few	TRBJ2-7	.	TGTGCCAGCTACCTGGCGGGGAGGTCCTACGAGCAGTACTTC	CASYLAGRSYEQYF
TRBV4-1	.	TRBJ1-1	.	TGCGCCAGCAGCCAAGTGACACCCCTCGAAGCTTTCTTT	CASSQVTPLEAFF
TRBV2	.	TRBJ2-1	TRBD1	TGTGCCAGCATGTGGGGGACAGGGGAGAACAATGAGCAGTTCTTC	CASMWGTGENNEQFF
TRBV7-2	.	TRBJ1-3	.	TGTGCCAGCAGCTTCCAGCGGAGCTCTGGAAACACCATATATTTT	CASSFQRSSGNTIYF
TRBV5-4	many	TRBJ1-1	.	TGTGCCAGCAGCTTTTACAGGGCCATGAACACTGAAGCTTTCTTT	CASSFYRAMNTEAFF
TRBV5-1	few	TRBJ1-1	.	TGCGCCAGCAGCTTGGTCGTCCGGGGGGACACTGAAGCTTTCTTT	CASSLVVRGDTEAFF
TRBV5-1	.	TRBJ2-7	TRBD2	TGCGCCAGCAGCTTCACTAGCGGCTCCTACGAGCAGTACTTC	CASSFTSGSYEQYF
TRBV7-9	.	TRBJ1-2	.	TGTGCCAGCAGCTTAGTGGGCCCAGGGCATGGCTACACCTTC	CASSLVGPGHGYTF
TRBV19	few	TRBJ2-3	TRBD1	TGTGCCAGTAGGGGAACAGGGGGCACAGATACGCAGTATTTT	CASRGTGGTDTQYF
TRBV12-5	.	TRBJ2-2	TRBD1	TGTGCTAGTGGTTTGGTAGGGACAGGGGCTACCGGGGAGCTGTTTTTT	CASGLVGTGATGELFF
TRBV27	.	TRBJ2-7	.	TGTGCCAGCAGTTTTCGATACACAGGCTACGAGCAGTACTTC	CASSFRYTGYEQYF
TRBV7-9	.	TRBJ1-1	TRBD1	TGTGCCAGCAGACCTCGGGGACAGGTGAACACTGAAGCTTTCTTT	CASRPRGQVNTEAFF
TRBV6-1	.	TRBJ1-6	.	TGTGCCAGCAGTGAAGCAGGAGGGAACTCACCCCTCCACTTT	CASSEAGGNSPLHF
TRBV6-5	once	TRBJ1-3	TRBD1	TGTGCCAGCAGTTACGGCGACAGGGTGGGAAACACCATATATTTT	CASSYGDRVGNTIYF
TRBV11-2	.	TRBJ2-4	.	TGTGCCAGCAGACTTATGACAGGTCTAGCCAAAAACATTCAGTACTTC	CASRLMTGLAKNIQYF